A selection of T cell receptor beta chains follows, all from one sample in a study of T cell changes during pregnancy in multiple sclerosis. Profiled with immunoSEQ multiplex PCR; TCRdb holds only in-frame clones, not every one. The sample yields approximately 41,000 clones, approximately 94% seen once. This sample comprised CD8+ T cells from peripheral blood mononuclear cells, obtained in the third trimester of pregnancy. These receptors were taken from a female donor with multiple sclerosis, enrolled in a pregnancy study. CDR3s include the opening cysteine and the closing phenylalanine or tryptophan. A D gene is named only where the DNA matches it firmly. Size is stated for part of the rows, as once, few or many counts, or as a class when the clone is expanded.

size | J | V | D | DNA | CDR3
once | TRBJ1-1 | TRBV28 | - | TGTGCCAGCAGTTATAGGGGTTCTAACACTGAAGCTTTCTTT | CASSYRGSNTEAFF
- | TRBJ2-7 | TRBV19 | TRBD1 | TGTGCCAGCGGGGACAGTATATGGGAGCAGTACTTC | CASGDSIWEQYF
- | TRBJ2-7 | TRBV2 | TRBD1 | TGTGCCAGCATTCTGGACAGGGCCTCCTACGAGCAGTACTTC | CASILDRASYEQYF
once | TRBJ1-2 | TRBV28 | TRBD1 | TGTGCCAGCAGTTGGAGGGGACAGGGGAACTATGGCTACACCTTC | CASSWRGQGNYGYTF
- | TRBJ1-2 | TRBV27 | - | TGTGCCAGCAGTTTATCGGGAGGGGATGGCTACACCTTC | CASSLSGGDGYTF
- | TRBJ1-1 | TRBV5-1 | - | TGCGCCAGCAGCCGCGGGAGTGAAGCTTTCTTT | CASSRGSEAFF
- | TRBJ2-3 | TRBV19 | - | TGTGCCAGTAGTATAGATCGCGGGGATACGCAGTATTTT | CASSIDRGDTQYF
- | TRBJ2-7 | TRBV28 | - | TGTGCCAGCAGCCCGATCGACAGCGATTCCTACGAGCAGTACTTC | CASSPIDSDSYEQYF
- | TRBJ2-1 | TRBV2 | - | TGTGCCAGCAGTGAGCGGGACTTCTACAATGAGCAGTTCTTC | CASSERDFYNEQFF
many | TRBJ2-7 | TRBV28 | TRBD1 | TGTGCCAGCAGTTCACGACAGGGAGTTGCCTACGAGCAGTACTTC | CASSSRQGVAYEQYF
- | TRBJ1-2 | TRBV19 | TRBD1 | TGTGCCAGTAGTATAGCGGACAGGGTGATTGAGGATGGCTACACCTTC | CASSIADRVIEDGYTF
- | TRBJ2-7 | TRBV2 | - | TGTGCCAGCATAGGGCGGGCGTCGTACGAGCAGTACTTC | CASIGRASYEQYF
- | TRBJ2-1 | TRBV6-4 | - | TGTGCCAGCAGTGACCGGTCAGGGATGGCCCATGAGCAGTTCTTC | CASSDRSGMAHEQFF
- | TRBJ1-1 | TRBV11-1 | - | TGTGCCAGCAGCCCGGGAGGGGTGTTGGCTTTCTTT | CASSPGGVLAFF
- | TRBJ2-1 | TRBV27 | TRBD2 | TGTGCCAGCAGCAGCGGGAGGGGGGTCAATGAGCAGTTCTTC | CASSSGRGVNEQFF
- | TRBJ2-2 | TRBV7-9 | - | TGTGCCAGCACCGGAGACACCGGGGAGCTGTTTTTT | CASTGDTGELFF
- | TRBJ1-5 | TRBV27 | - | TGTGCCAGCAGCCAAGGGGCTCAGCCCCAGCATTTT | CASSQGAQPQHF
- | TRBJ1-2 | TRBV5-8 | - | TGTGCCAGCAGCTTGAGGGGGAACTATGGCTACACCTTC | CASSLRGNYGYTF
- | TRBJ2-2 | TRBV19 | TRBD1 | TGTGCCAGTAGTCGGGGACAGGGCCCCGGGGAGCTGTTTTTT | CASSRGQGPGELFF
- | TRBJ2-1 | TRBV19 | TRBD2 | TGTGCCAGTAGTTCTAGCGGGGCCTCCTACAATGAGCAGTTCTTC | CASSSSGASYNEQFF
- | TRBJ2-1 | TRBV21-1 | - | TGTGCCAGCAGCAAAGATGGGGTGGGGTGGGAATCCACCGAGCGGGAGCCCCCGGGGAATGAGCAGTTCTTC | CASSKDGVGWESTEREPPGNEQFF
- | TRBJ2-1 | TRBV27 | TRBD1 | TGTGCCAGCAGCCGGGACAGTATTATCAATGAGCAGTTCTTC | CASSRDSIINEQFF
- | TRBJ2-7 | TRBV5-6 | - | TGTGCCAGCAGCCAGAACTCCTACGAGCAGTACTTC | CASSQNSYEQYF
once | TRBJ2-1 | TRBV6-6 | TRBD1 | TGTGCCAGCAGTTCCTTACAGGGGAATGAGCAGTTCTTC | CASSSLQGNEQFF
- | TRBJ2-4 | TRBV6-5 | TRBD2 | TGTGCCAGCAGTTACGGGACTAGCGCAATTCAGTACTTC | CASSYGTSAIQYF